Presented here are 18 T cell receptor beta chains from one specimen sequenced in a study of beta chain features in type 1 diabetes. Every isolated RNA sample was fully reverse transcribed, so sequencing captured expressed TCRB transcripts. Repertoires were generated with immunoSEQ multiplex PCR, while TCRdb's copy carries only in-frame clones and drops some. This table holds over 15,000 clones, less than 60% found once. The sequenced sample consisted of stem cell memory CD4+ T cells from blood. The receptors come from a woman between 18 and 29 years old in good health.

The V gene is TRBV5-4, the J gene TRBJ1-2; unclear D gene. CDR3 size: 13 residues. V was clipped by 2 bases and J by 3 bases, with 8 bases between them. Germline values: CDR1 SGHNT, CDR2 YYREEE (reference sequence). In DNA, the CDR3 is TGTGCCAGCAGCTTAGGCGGGGACTATGGCTACACCTTC. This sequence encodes CASSLGGDYGYTF.

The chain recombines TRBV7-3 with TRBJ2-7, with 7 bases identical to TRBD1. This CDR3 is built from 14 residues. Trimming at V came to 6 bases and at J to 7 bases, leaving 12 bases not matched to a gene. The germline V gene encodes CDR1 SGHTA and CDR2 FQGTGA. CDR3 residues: CASSPTTGTGEQYF. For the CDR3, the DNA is TGTGCCAGCAGTCCCACGACAGGGACGGGAGAGCAGTACTTC.

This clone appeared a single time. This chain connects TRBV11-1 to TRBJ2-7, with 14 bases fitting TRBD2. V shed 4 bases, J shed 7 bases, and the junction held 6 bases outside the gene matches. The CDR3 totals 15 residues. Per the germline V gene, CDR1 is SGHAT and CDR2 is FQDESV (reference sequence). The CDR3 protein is CASSSGLAGGREQYF. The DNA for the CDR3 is TGTGCCAGCAGCTCCGGACTAGCGGGAGGTAGGGAGCAGTACTTC.

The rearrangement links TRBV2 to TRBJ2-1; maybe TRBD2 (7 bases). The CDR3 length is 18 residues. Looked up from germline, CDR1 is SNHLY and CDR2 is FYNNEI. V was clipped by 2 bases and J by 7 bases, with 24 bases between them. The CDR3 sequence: CASSESLVSGGEGNEQFF. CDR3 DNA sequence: TGTGCCAGCAGTGAAAGTTTGGTATCGGGGGGCGAGGGGAATGAGCAGTTCTTC. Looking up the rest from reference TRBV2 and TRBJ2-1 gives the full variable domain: EPEVTQTPSHQVTQMGQEVILRCVPISNHLYFYWYRQILGQKVEFLVSFYNNEISEKSEIFDDQFSVERPDGSNFTLKIRSTKLEDSAMYFCASSESLVSGGEGNEQFFGPGTRLTVL.

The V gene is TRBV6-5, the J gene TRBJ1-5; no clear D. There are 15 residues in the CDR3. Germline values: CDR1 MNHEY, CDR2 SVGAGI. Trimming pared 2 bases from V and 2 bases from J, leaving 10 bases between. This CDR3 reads CASSYRWGGNQPQHF. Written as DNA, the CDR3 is TGTGCCAGCAGTTACCGTTGGGGAGGCAATCAGCCCCAGCATTTT.

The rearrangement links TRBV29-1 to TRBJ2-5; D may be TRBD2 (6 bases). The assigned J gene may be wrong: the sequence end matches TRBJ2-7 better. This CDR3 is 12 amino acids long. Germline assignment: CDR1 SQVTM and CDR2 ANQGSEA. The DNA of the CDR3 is TGCAGCGTTGCGGGAGTATCCTACGAGCAGTACTTC. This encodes CSVAGVSYEQYF.

CDR3: CASSLEVKRAGELFF. DNA for the CDR3: TGTGCCAGCAGCTTGGAAGTGAAACGGGCCGGGGAGCTGTTTTTT. J is TRBJ2-2 and V is TRBV5-6; D gene unclear. Trimming took off 0 bases at V and 6 bases at J, with 12 bases between the two ends. CDR3 size: 15 residues. The germline gives CDR1 SGHDT, CDR2 YYEEEE.

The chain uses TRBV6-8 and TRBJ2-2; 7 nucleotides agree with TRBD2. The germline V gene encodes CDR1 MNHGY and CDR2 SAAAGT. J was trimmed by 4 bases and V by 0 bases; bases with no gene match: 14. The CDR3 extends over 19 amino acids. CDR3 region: CASSYSGLPRTRGTGELFF. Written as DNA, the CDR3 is TGTGCCAGCAGTTACTCGGGACTACCCCGAACTAGGGGCACCGGGGAGCTGTTTTTT.

Here the CDR3 reads CASSLFGLAGPQGEQFF. In DNA, the CDR3 is TGCGCCAGCAGCTTGTTCGGACTAGCGGGACCGCAGGGGGAGCAGTTCTTC. V usage is TRBV5-1 and J usage is TRBJ2-1; 12 bases are a match to TRBD2. V dropped 1 base and J dropped 10; count of bases not matched to a gene: 12. The CDR3 is made up of 17 amino acids. From germline, CDR1 is SGHRS and CDR2 YFSETQ.

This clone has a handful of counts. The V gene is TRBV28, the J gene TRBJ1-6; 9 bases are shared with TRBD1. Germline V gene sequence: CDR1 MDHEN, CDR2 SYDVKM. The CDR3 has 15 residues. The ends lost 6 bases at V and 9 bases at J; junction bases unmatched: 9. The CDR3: CASRDYRGPSSPLHF. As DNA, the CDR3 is TGTGCCAGCAGAGACTACAGGGGGCCGTCTTCACCCCTCCACTTT.

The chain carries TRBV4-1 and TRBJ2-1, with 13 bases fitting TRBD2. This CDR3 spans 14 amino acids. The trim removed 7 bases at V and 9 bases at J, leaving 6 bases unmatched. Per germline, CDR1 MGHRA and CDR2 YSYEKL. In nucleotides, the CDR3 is TGCGCCAGCACAAGACTAGCGGGGGGTCCTGAGCAGTTCTTC. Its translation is CASTRLAGGPEQFF.

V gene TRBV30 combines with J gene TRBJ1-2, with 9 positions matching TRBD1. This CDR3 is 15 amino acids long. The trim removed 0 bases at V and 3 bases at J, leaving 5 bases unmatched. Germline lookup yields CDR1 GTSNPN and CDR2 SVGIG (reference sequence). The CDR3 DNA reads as TGTGCCTGGAGTGTAGGGGGACAGGGAGACTATGGCTACACCTTC. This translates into CAWSVGGQGDYGYTF.

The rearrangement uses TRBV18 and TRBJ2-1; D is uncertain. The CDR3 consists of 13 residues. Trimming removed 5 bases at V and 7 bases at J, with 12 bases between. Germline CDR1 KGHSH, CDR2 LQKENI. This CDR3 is CASSTGRWNEQFF. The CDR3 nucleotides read TGTGCCAGCTCAACGGGTAGGTGGAATGAGCAGTTCTTC.

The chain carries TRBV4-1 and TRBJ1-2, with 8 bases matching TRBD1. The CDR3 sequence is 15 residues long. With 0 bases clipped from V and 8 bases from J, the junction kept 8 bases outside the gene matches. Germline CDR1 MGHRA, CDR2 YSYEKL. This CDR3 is CASSQDNRGNEGYTF. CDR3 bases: TGCGCCAGCAGCCAAGATAACAGGGGGAATGAAGGCTACACCTTC.

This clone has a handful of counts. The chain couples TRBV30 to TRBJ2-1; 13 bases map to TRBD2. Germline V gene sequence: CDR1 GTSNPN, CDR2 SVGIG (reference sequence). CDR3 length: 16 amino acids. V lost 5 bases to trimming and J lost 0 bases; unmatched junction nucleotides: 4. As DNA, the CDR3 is TGTGCCTGGGGACTAGCGGGGGCGAGCTCCTACAATGAGCAGTTCTTC. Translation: CAWGLAGASSYNEQFF.

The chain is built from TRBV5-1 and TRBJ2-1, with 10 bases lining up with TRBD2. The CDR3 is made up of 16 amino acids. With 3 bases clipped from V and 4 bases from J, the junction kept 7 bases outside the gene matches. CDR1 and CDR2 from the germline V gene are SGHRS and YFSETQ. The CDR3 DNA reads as TGCGCCAGCAGCTGGGGACTAGCGACGAGGTACAATGAGCAGTTCTTC. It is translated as CASSWGLATRYNEQFF.

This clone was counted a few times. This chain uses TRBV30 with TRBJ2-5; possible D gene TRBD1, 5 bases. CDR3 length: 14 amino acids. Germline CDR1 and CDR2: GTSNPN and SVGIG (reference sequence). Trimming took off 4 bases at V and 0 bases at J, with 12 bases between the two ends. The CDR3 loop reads CAWTVSGYQETQYF. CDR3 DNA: TGTGCCTGGACGGTTTCAGGGTACCAAGAGACCCAGTACTTC.

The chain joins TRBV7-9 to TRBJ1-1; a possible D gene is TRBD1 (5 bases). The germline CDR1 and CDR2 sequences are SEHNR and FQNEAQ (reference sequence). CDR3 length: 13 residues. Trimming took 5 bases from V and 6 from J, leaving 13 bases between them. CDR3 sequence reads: CASSGRVFSEAFF. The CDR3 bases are TGTGCCAGCAGCGGCAGGGTATTCTCTGAAGCTTTCTTT.